The rows below give T cell receptor beta chains drawn from one sample of a study of blood T cells in healthy people across ages. TCRdb fed the 5' RACE reads into MiXCR, producing one record per CDR3 protein. The profile shows more than 750,000 distinct CDR3 sequences, 25% to 30% of them singletons. The same sample was also studied in work on T cells of mothers and their children.

Sequencing used blood. The source is a woman in her thirties or forties in good health. Each CDR3 is given with its conserved first and last residue. D genes are given only for firm matches. Part of the rows lack a size; the others show once, few, many or a class for expanded clones.

len: 13; abundance: NA; j_gene: TRBJ1-4; d_gene: NA; v_gene: TRBV4-2; CDR3aa: CASSQGLAEKLFF; CDR3nt: TGTGCCAGCAGCCAAGGGTTAGCCGAAAAACTGTTTTTT
len: 13; abundance: NA; j_gene: TRBJ2-7; d_gene: NA; v_gene: TRBV28; CDR3aa: CASSLEKSYEQYF; CDR3nt: TGTGCCAGCAGTTTAGAAAAGTCCTACGAGCAGTACTTC
len: 17; abundance: many; j_gene: TRBJ2-7; d_gene: TRBD2; v_gene: TRBV6-6; CDR3aa: CASSPLGTSGVSYEQYF; CDR3nt: TGTGCCAGCAGTCCTCTAGGGACTAGCGGGGTTTCCTACGAGCAGTACTTC
len: 17; abundance: NA; j_gene: TRBJ2-7; d_gene: TRBD1; v_gene: TRBV7-8; CDR3aa: CASSLEGTVSQVHEQYF; CDR3nt: TGTGCCAGCAGCTTAGAGGGGACAGTCTCTCAGGTGCACGAGCAGTACTTC
len: 15; abundance: many; j_gene: TRBJ1-2; d_gene: NA; v_gene: TRBV7-9; CDR3aa: CASSLFGFNGYGYTF; CDR3nt: TGTGCCAGCAGCTTATTTGGATTTAATGGGTATGGCTACACCTTC
len: 14; abundance: many; j_gene: TRBJ2-3; d_gene: NA; v_gene: TRBV7-2; CDR3aa: CASSSGQIRDTQYF; CDR3nt: TGTGCCAGCAGCTCCGGACAGATCAGGGATACGCAGTATTTT
len: 14; abundance: few; j_gene: TRBJ2-5; d_gene: TRBD2; v_gene: TRBV28; CDR3aa: CASLGTSWRETQYF; CDR3nt: TGTGCCAGCCTCGGGACTAGCTGGCGGGAGACCCAGTACTTC
len: 15; abundance: NA; j_gene: TRBJ1-2; d_gene: TRBD1; v_gene: TRBV2; CDR3aa: CASSETGAGGYGYTF; CDR3nt: TGTGCCAGCAGTGAGACAGGGGCGGGGGGCTATGGCTACACCTTC
len: 14; abundance: few; j_gene: TRBJ1-1; d_gene: NA; v_gene: TRBV12-3/TRBV12-4; CDR3aa: CASSWMGGITEAFF; CDR3nt: TGTGCCAGCAGTTGGATGGGGGGGATCACTGAAGCTTTCTTT
len: 13; abundance: NA; j_gene: TRBJ1-3; d_gene: NA; v_gene: TRBV20-1; CDR3aa: CSARREEGNTIYF; CDR3nt: TGCAGTGCTCGACGTGAGGAGGGAAACACCATATATTTT
len: 15; abundance: NA; j_gene: TRBJ1-3; d_gene: NA; v_gene: TRBV5-1; CDR3aa: CASSLSTYSGNTIYF; CDR3nt: TGCGCCAGCAGCTTGTCCACTTACTCTGGAAACACCATATATTTT
len: 18; abundance: NA; j_gene: TRBJ2-7; d_gene: TRBD2; v_gene: TRBV27; CDR3aa: CASSPLDRLAGGSYEQYF; CDR3nt: TGTGCCAGCAGTCCACTCGACCGACTAGCGGGGGGTTCCTACGAGCAGTACTTC
len: 14; abundance: NA; j_gene: TRBJ2-3; d_gene: TRBD1; v_gene: TRBV4-1; CDR3aa: CASSRGQGTDTQYF; CDR3nt: TGCGCCAGCAGCCGCGGACAGGGCACAGATACGCAGTATTTT
len: 15; abundance: NA; j_gene: TRBJ1-1; d_gene: NA; v_gene: TRBV10-3; CDR3aa: CAISEFGTPNTEAFF; CDR3nt: TGTGCCATCAGTGAGTTCGGGACACCGAACACTGAAGCTTTCTTT
len: 16; abundance: few; j_gene: TRBJ2-7; d_gene: NA; v_gene: TRBV7-2; CDR3aa: CASSRLGAGQAYEQYF; CDR3nt: TGTGCCAGCAGCCGCCTGGGGGCAGGCCAGGCCTACGAGCAGTACTTC
len: 22; abundance: few; j_gene: TRBJ1-1; d_gene: TRBD1; v_gene: TRBV11-1; CDR3aa: CASSGRPQTGYRVGGRDTEAFF; CDR3nt: TGTGCCAGCAGCGGACGACCTCAGACAGGGTATCGGGTAGGAGGCCGGGACACTGAAGCTTTCTTT
len: 15; abundance: NA; j_gene: TRBJ2-1; d_gene: TRBD2; v_gene: TRBV28; CDR3aa: CASNPTGRGYNVQFF; CDR3nt: TGTGCCAGCAACCCGACGGGGAGGGGCTACAATGTGCAGTTCTTC
len: 16; abundance: many; j_gene: TRBJ2-1; d_gene: TRBD2; v_gene: TRBV7-2; CDR3aa: CASSLERASGGYEQFF; CDR3nt: TGTGCCAGCAGCTTAGAAAGGGCTAGCGGGGGCTATGAGCAGTTCTTC
len: 14; abundance: NA; j_gene: TRBJ2-3; d_gene: NA; v_gene: TRBV12-3/TRBV12-4; CDR3aa: CASRLGADTDTQYF; CDR3nt: TGTGCCAGCAGATTGGGGGCCGACACAGATACGCAGTATTTT
len: 16; abundance: many; j_gene: TRBJ1-2; d_gene: TRBD1; v_gene: TRBV28; CDR3aa: CASSFGGTGIFYGYTF; CDR3nt: TGTGCCAGCAGTTTTGGAGGGACAGGGATATTCTATGGCTACACCTTC
len: 16; abundance: NA; j_gene: TRBJ1-1; d_gene: NA; v_gene: TRBV27; CDR3aa: CVSRSGPRRGNTEAFF; CDR3nt: TGTGTCAGCAGATCGGGACCCAGGCGAGGGAACACTGAAGCTTTCTTT
len: 14; abundance: many; j_gene: TRBJ2-1; d_gene: TRBD2; v_gene: TRBV20-1; CDR3aa: CSASISGGPGEQFF; CDR3nt: TGCAGTGCTAGTATATCGGGGGGGCCAGGAGAGCAGTTCTTC
len: 14; abundance: few; j_gene: TRBJ2-7; d_gene: TRBD1; v_gene: TRBV27; CDR3aa: CASSYSGQVYEQYF; CDR3nt: TGTGCCAGCAGTTATTCGGGACAGGTCTACGAGCAGTACTTC
len: 16; abundance: NA; j_gene: TRBJ1-5; d_gene: TRBD1; v_gene: TRBV7-7; CDR3aa: CASSLARDRANQPQHF; CDR3nt: TGTGCTAGCAGCTTAGCAAGGGACAGGGCCAATCAGCCCCAGCATTTT
len: 14; abundance: NA; j_gene: TRBJ2-1; d_gene: TRBD1; v_gene: TRBV10-2; CDR3aa: CASSDNRTGAVQFF; CDR3nt: TGCGCCAGCAGTGATAACCGGACAGGTGCGGTACAGTTCTTC
len: 15; abundance: many; j_gene: TRBJ1-5; d_gene: NA; v_gene: TRBV30; CDR3aa: CAWSRGVDSNQPQHF; CDR3nt: TGTGCCTGGAGTCGGGGCGTTGATAGCAATCAGCCCCAGCATTTT
len: 17; abundance: NA; j_gene: TRBJ2-5; d_gene: NA; v_gene: TRBV6-2/TRBV6-3; CDR3aa: CASSYSRFRSTQETQYF; CDR3nt: TGTGCCAGCAGTTACTCGCGTTTCAGGTCGACTCAAGAGACCCAGTACTTC
len: 15; abundance: many; j_gene: TRBJ2-7; d_gene: NA; v_gene: TRBV27; CDR3aa: CASSFRRDTFYEQYF; CDR3nt: TGTGCCAGCAGTTTTAGGCGGGACACCTTCTACGAGCAGTACTTC
len: 14; abundance: many; j_gene: TRBJ2-7; d_gene: NA; v_gene: TRBV15; CDR3aa: CATSRDWGPYEQYF; CDR3nt: TGTGCCACCAGCAGAGATTGGGGCCCCTACGAGCAGTACTTC
len: 14; abundance: few; j_gene: TRBJ1-2; d_gene: NA; v_gene: TRBV6-6; CDR3aa: CASTQGVTNYGYTF; CDR3nt: TGTGCCAGCACTCAGGGAGTAACAAACTATGGCTACACCTTC
len: 18; abundance: many; j_gene: TRBJ1-2; d_gene: NA; v_gene: TRBV20-1; CDR3aa: CSASRGPIRQKANYGYTF; CDR3nt: TGCAGTGCTTCCCGGGGGCCGATAAGACAGAAAGCTAACTATGGCTACACCTTC
len: 16; abundance: few; j_gene: TRBJ2-1; d_gene: TRBD1; v_gene: TRBV7-3; CDR3aa: CASSPNGQGPYNEQFF; CDR3nt: TGTGCCAGCAGCCCAAATGGACAGGGGCCCTACAATGAGCAGTTCTTC
len: 17; abundance: NA; j_gene: TRBJ1-5; d_gene: NA; v_gene: TRBV7-2; CDR3aa: CASSPRPLGRSNQPQHF; CDR3nt: TGTGCCAGCAGTCCCCGGCCGCTTGGACGGAGCAATCAGCCCCAGCATTTT
len: 13; abundance: NA; j_gene: TRBJ2-1; d_gene: NA; v_gene: TRBV7-2; CDR3aa: CASSSSNEGEQFF; CDR3nt: TGTGCCAGCAGCTCATCCAACGAGGGTGAGCAGTTCTTC
len: 16; abundance: many; j_gene: TRBJ2-3; d_gene: TRBD1; v_gene: TRBV20-1; CDR3aa: CSARDPRQGWTDTQYF; CDR3nt: TGCAGTGCTAGAGACCCGAGACAGGGCTGGACAGATACGCAGTATTTT
len: 16; abundance: NA; j_gene: TRBJ2-1; d_gene: NA; v_gene: TRBV5-8; CDR3aa: CASSLAWVSPNNEQFF; CDR3nt: TGTGCCAGCAGCTTGGCCTGGGTATCACCCAACAATGAGCAGTTCTTC
len: 17; abundance: few; j_gene: TRBJ2-7; d_gene: NA; v_gene: TRBV6-2/TRBV6-3; CDR3aa: CASSYHPDGGLSYEQYF; CDR3nt: TGTGCCAGCAGTTACCACCCGGACGGAGGCCTATCCTACGAGCAGTACTTC
len: 14; abundance: NA; j_gene: TRBJ2-7; d_gene: NA; v_gene: TRBV5-1; CDR3aa: CASSLDGNIYEQYF; CDR3nt: TGCGCCAGCAGCTTGGACGGCAACATCTACGAGCAGTACTTC
len: 16; abundance: NA; j_gene: TRBJ2-1; d_gene: TRBD2; v_gene: TRBV4-3; CDR3aa: CASSQEPSGGRDEQFF; CDR3nt: TGCGCCAGCAGCCAAGAACCTAGCGGGGGGCGGGATGAGCAGTTCTTC
len: 18; abundance: few; j_gene: TRBJ2-1; d_gene: TRBD1; v_gene: TRBV28; CDR3aa: CASRSSRQGLSPHVEQFF; CDR3nt: TGTGCCAGCAGATCCTCCCGACAGGGCCTATCCCCACACGTTGAGCAGTTCTTC
len: 13; abundance: NA; j_gene: TRBJ2-2; d_gene: NA; v_gene: TRBV2; CDR3aa: CASNAGGPGELFF; CDR3nt: TGTGCCAGCAACGCAGGGGGGCCCGGGGAGCTGTTTTTT
len: 13; abundance: NA; j_gene: TRBJ1-1; d_gene: NA; v_gene: TRBV6-4; CDR3aa: CTSSRRESTEAFF; CDR3nt: TGTACCAGCAGCCGCCGGGAGAGCACTGAAGCTTTCTTT
len: 15; abundance: many; j_gene: TRBJ2-3; d_gene: TRBD2; v_gene: TRBV7-8; CDR3aa: CASSLAGGSTDTQYF; CDR3nt: TGTGCCAGCAGCTTAGCGGGGGGGAGCACAGATACGCAGTATTTT
len: 13; abundance: many; j_gene: TRBJ2-1; d_gene: NA; v_gene: TRBV7-6; CDR3aa: CASSLGSPNEQFF; CDR3nt: TGTGCCAGCAGCTTAGGCTCCCCCAATGAGCAGTTCTTC